The sequence of this T cell receptor (beta chain) was determined in a study of cytomegalovirus exposure and HLA in healthy donors. Study context: As an earlier analysis found, 150 million to 200 million T cells yielded 95 million to 130 million unique TCR beta sequences.

This clone was observed a single time. The PCR used 60 Vbeta and 13 Jbeta primers. TCRdb's table, derived via immunoSEQ multiplex PCR, lists solely in-frame clones and lacks some. The sample lists about 120,000 clones, approximately 78% seen once, with 6.3% in the top ten. Material for sequencing was PBMCs. The TCR comes from a woman aged 40 to 50 in good health and CMV-seronegative.

This CDR3 is CASSDGVNSGSGNTIYF. DNA of the CDR3: TGTGCCAGCAGCGACGGGGTGAACTCAGGCTCTGGAAACACCATATATTTT. This chain links TRBV5-6 with TRBJ1-3; no reliable D call. Germline assignment: CDR1 SGHDT and CDR2 YYEEEE. The V end was cut by 4 bases, the J end by 0 bases, with 17 bases between. This CDR3 contains 17 residues. Filled out from reference TRBV5-6 and TRBJ1-3, the complete variable domain reads DAGVTQSPTHLIKTRGQQVTLRCSPKSGHDTVSWYQQALGQGPQFIFQYYEEEERQRGNFPDRFSGHQFPNYSSELNVNALLLGDSALYLCASSDGVNSGSGNTIYFGEGSWLTVV.